The 25 T cell receptor beta chains presented below share a single source sample, sequenced in a study of blood T cells in healthy people across ages. Combining a sample-barcoded 5' primer with a J-beta primer mix, a second PCR ran for roughly 7 to 11 cycles. One entry per CDR3 protein results from TCRdb running MiXCR on the 5' RACE reads. This sample carries hundreds of thousands of distinct CDR3 sequences, approximately 40% of them seen once, and the ten largest clones take 25% to 35%. Material for sequencing was blood. The receptors derive from a man older than 75 in good health.

This clonotype was counted ten times or more. J is TRBJ2-3 and V is TRBV7-2; weak D call: TRBD2 (6 bases). CDR1 and CDR2 from the germline V gene are SGHTA and FQGNSA. This CDR3 comprises 15 residues. Trimming pared 5 bases from V and 0 bases from J, leaving 12 bases between. CDR3 in amino acids: CASSQIGTSTDTQYF. In nucleotides, the CDR3 is TGTGCCAGCAGCCAAATAGGGACTAGCACAGATACGCAGTATTTT.

In its sample, this clonotype was seen a few times. V gene TRBV5-8 combines with J gene TRBJ2-7; TRBD1 might be the D (5 bases). The germline V gene has CDR1 SGHTS and CDR2 YDEGEE. Trimming stripped 1 base from V and 0 bases from J, with 11 bases between. The CDR3 runs 15 residues. The CDR3 DNA follows: TGTGCCAGCAGCTTGTTCTTCAGGGCCTCCTACGAGCAGTACTTC. Translated: CASSLFFRASYEQYF.

This clonotype was counted a few times. The gene calls are TRBV24-1 and TRBJ2-3, with 13 bases lining up with TRBD2. The CDR3 length is 16 residues. V trimming: 3 bases; J trimming: 7 bases; junction bases outside the gene matches: 6. Germline V gene sequence: CDR1 KGHDR, CDR2 SFDVKD. The CDR3 nucleotides read TGTGCCACCAGTGATCCCGGGACTAGCGGGACTTATACGCAGTATTTT. It yields the protein CATSDPGTSGTYTQYF.

This clonotype was found a few times. The chain combines TRBV24-1 with TRBJ1-5, with D uncertain. In germline, CDR1 is KGHDR, CDR2 SFDVKD. V lost 5 bases to trimming and J lost 0 bases, with 7 bases between them. The CDR3 length is 14 residues. Written as DNA, the CDR3 is TGTGCCACCAGTGTTGGCATTAGCAATCAGCCCCAGCATTTT. It translates to CATSVGISNQPQHF.

This rearrangement joins TRBV7-2 to TRBJ2-7; D call uncertain. The V gene lost 5 bases and the J gene lost 0 bases, with 11 bases spanning the gap. There are 14 residues in the CDR3. Per the germline V gene, CDR1 is SGHTA and CDR2 is FQGNSA. The CDR3 coding sequence is TGTGCCAGCAGCAAGGTGGCTAGCTCCTACGAGCAGTACTTC. Translated: CASSKVASSYEQYF. The full variable domain, with the rest looked up from reference TRBV7-2 and TRBJ2-7, is GAGVSQSPSNKVTEKGKDVELRCDPISGHTALYWYRQSLGQGLEFLIYFQGNSAPDKSGLPSDRFSAERTGGSVSTLTIQRTQQEDSAVYLCASSKVASSYEQYFGPGTRLTVT.

The chain couples TRBV20-1 to TRBJ2-1; D unclear. Trimming removed 3 bases from V and 2 bases from J, with 11 bases in between. Germline V gene lookup returns CDR1 DFQATT and CDR2 SNEGSKA (reference sequence). The CDR3 consists of 14 residues. The DNA of the CDR3 is TGCAGTGCTAGTAGCCTAGTTACCTACAATGAGCAGTTCTTC. Translated, it gives CSASSLVTYNEQFF.

This clonotype was recorded a few times. This chain uses TRBV2 with TRBJ2-3; possible D gene TRBD2, 5 bases. The germline V gene has CDR1 SNHLY and CDR2 FYNNEI. Trimming removed 4 bases at V and 2 bases at J, with 13 bases between. The CDR3 length is 15 residues. As DNA, the CDR3 is TGTGCCAGCAGTGTCGGAGGTTGGGACACAGATACGCAGTATTTT. Protein: CASSVGGWDTDTQYF.

This clonotype was observed a few times. The chain carries TRBV6-2 or TRBV6-3 and TRBJ2-5, with 7 positions matching TRBD2. The germline V gene has CDR1 MNHEY and CDR2 SVGEGT. The CDR3 spans 17 residues. The V segment lost 4 bases and the J segment 4 bases; nucleotides outside the gene matches: 15. As DNA, the CDR3 is TGTGCCAGCAGTTCTTTTATGTTTCGGGAGGATGGAGAGACCCAGTACTTC. Translated, it gives CASSSFMFREDGETQYF.

This clonotype has just a few counts. V usage is TRBV3-1 and J usage is TRBJ2-6, with unresolved D. With 2 bases removed from V and 0 bases from J, the gap between germline ends came to 5 bases. The CDR3 has 15 residues. CDR1 and CDR2 (germline): LGHDT, YNNKEL (reference sequence). The CDR3 spells CASSQSYSGANVLTF. Here the CDR3 DNA reads TGTGCCAGCAGCCAATCATACTCTGGGGCCAACGTCCTGACTTTC.

In its sample, this clonotype was seen many times. J is TRBJ2-1 and V is TRBV5-1, with a weak D call TRBD2 (5 bases). Germline V gene data show CDR1 as SGHRS and CDR2 as YFSETQ. Trimming stripped 4 bases from V and 12 bases from J, with 11 bases between. CDR3 length: 11 residues. CDR3 residues: CASSQTRVQFF. CDR3 nucleotide sequence: TGCGCCAGCAGCCAAACTAGAGTGCAGTTCTTC.

Turning to this clonotype: A read error is possible here, since a much larger clone lies one base away. The chain links TRBV28 to TRBJ2-7; D tentatively reads TRBD1 or TRBD2 (5 bases each). The tail of the sequence fits TRBJ2-5 better, so the J call may be wrong. The CDR3 sequence is 12 residues long. From germline, CDR1 is MDHEN and CDR2 SYDVKM. CDR3 DNA sequence: TGTGCCAGCAGTTTGAGGGGCACGACCCAGTACTTC. Translating it yields CASSLRGTTQYF.

This rearrangement joins TRBV29-1 to TRBJ2-5; a weak D match, TRBD2 (6 bases). This CDR3 comprises 13 residues. In germline, CDR1 is SQVTM, CDR2 ANQGSEA. The ends were cut back, 7 bases at V and 5 bases at J, with 17 bases in the middle. The CDR3 spells CSAARGGDETQYF. CDR3 coding DNA: TGCAGCGCTGCACGGGGCGGGGATGAGACCCAGTACTTC.

This clonotype was observed many times. The J gene is TRBJ2-5, the V gene TRBV28, with 9 nucleotides matching TRBD1. The CDR3 sequence is 13 residues long. Germline CDR1 and CDR2: MDHEN and SYDVKM. J was trimmed by 4 bases and V by 6 bases; bases with no gene match: 3. CDR3 DNA: TGTGCCAGCAGGACAGGGGGAAGAGAGACCCAGTACTTC. Translated: CASRTGGRETQYF. The full variable domain, with the rest looked up from reference TRBV28 and TRBJ2-5, is DVKVTQSSRYLVKRTGEKVFLECVQDMDHENMFWYRQDPGLGLRLIYFSYDVKMKEKGDIPEGYSVSREKKERFSLILESASTNQTSMYLCASRTGGRETQYFGPGTRLLVL.

The chain has TRBV27 and TRBJ2-1; D not resolved. The CDR3 is 13 residues long. In germline, CDR1 is MNHEY, CDR2 SMNVEV (reference sequence). With 4 bases removed from V and 4 bases from J, the gap between germline ends came to 8 bases. The CDR3 sequence is CASSSWPYNEQFF. For the CDR3, the DNA is TGTGCCAGCAGTTCTTGGCCATACAATGAGCAGTTCTTC.

This clonotype has just a few counts. The rearrangement joins TRBV7-2 to TRBJ2-7; D gene ambiguous. V dropped 1 base and J dropped 9 bases, with 10 bases sitting between them. The CDR3 loop spans 12 amino acids. Germline V CDR1 and CDR2: SGHTA, FQGNSA. DNA for the CDR3: TGTGCCAGCAGCTTAGAGGTGCCAGGGCAGTACTTC. It translates to CASSLEVPGQYF.

The chain is built from TRBV20-1 and TRBJ2-3; TRBD2 agrees at 12 bases. CDR3 length equals 16 residues. Germline CDR1 DFQATT, CDR2 SNEGSKA (reference sequence). The V segment lost 3 bases and the J segment 1 base; nucleotides outside the gene matches: 5. This CDR3 is CSARKRLAGGTDTQYF. The CDR3 nucleotides are TGCAGTGCTAGGAAAAGACTAGCGGGAGGCACAGATACGCAGTATTTT.

Written as DNA, the CDR3 is TGCGCCAGCAGCCTCGACAGGGATCCTTATCGAAGCTACACCTTC. This gives the protein CASSLDRDPYRSYTF. V is TRBV4-3 and J is TRBJ1-2, with 7 bases identical to TRBD1. The CDR3 length is 15 residues. The ends lost 4 bases at V and 9 bases at J; junction bases unmatched: 14. The germline gives CDR1 LGHNA, CDR2 YSLEER.

J is TRBJ2-5 and V is TRBV6-2 or TRBV6-3; 10 nucleotides agree with TRBD2. The CDR3 loop spans 17 amino acids. Germline-derived CDR1 and CDR2 are MNHEY and SVGEGT. Trimming took 2 bases from V and 0 from J; bases not matched to a gene: 6. The CDR3: CASSYLAGEMYQETQYF. Written as DNA, the CDR3 is TGTGCCAGCAGTTACCTAGCGGGAGAGATGTACCAAGAGACCCAGTACTTC.

V usage is TRBV12-3 or TRBV12-4 and J usage is TRBJ2-1, with TRBD1 identical over 10 bases. The CDR3 contains 15 residues. Germline trimming cut 6 bases from V and 7 bases from J; bases unmatched to any gene: 9. CDR3 nucleotides: TGTGCCAGCAGGGCGACAGGGGGCGAAGCTAATGAGCAGTTCTTC. Its protein product is CASRATGGEANEQFF.

The V and J genes are TRBV18 and TRBJ2-5, with D possibly TRBD2 on 6 matching bases. Germline V gives CDR1 KGHSH, CDR2 LQKENI. The CDR3 is made up of 15 amino acids. V gave up 5 bases and J gave up 5 bases, with 18 bases separating them. Written as DNA, the CDR3 is TGTGCCAGCTCAGAATCCAGCGGCGCGGGGGAGACCCAGTACTTC. The encoded protein is CASSESSGAGETQYF.

This chain joins TRBV29-1 and TRBJ2-1; no definite D call. The J call may be faulty, since TRBJ2-7 better matches the DNA end. This CDR3 contains 13 residues. Germline loops: CDR1 SQVTM, CDR2 ANQGSEA. The CDR3 sequence: CSGLRSSYNEQYF. The CDR3 coding sequence is TGCAGCGGTCTCAGGAGCTCCTACAATGAGCAGTACTTC.

The chain has TRBV6-2 or TRBV6-3 and TRBJ2-7; D may be TRBD1 (5 bases). From germline, CDR1 is MNHEY and CDR2 SVGEGT. Trimming took off 0 bases at V and 7 bases at J, with 10 bases between the two ends. The CDR3 runs to 13 residues. CDR3 coding DNA: TGTGCCAGCAGTTACTCGACAGCCTGGGAGCAGTACTTC. Translated: CASSYSTAWEQYF.

Only a few counts were recorded for this clonotype. V usage is TRBV6-6 and J usage is TRBJ2-7; no clear D gene. Looked up from germline, CDR1 is MNHNY and CDR2 is SVGAGI (reference sequence). The V end lost 7 bases, the J end lost 2 bases, and 15 bases lay between the germline ends. This CDR3 is 14 amino acids long. The DNA for the CDR3 is TGTGCCAGCACCCTATCCGGAGTGGCCTACGAGCAGTACTTC. Translating it yields CASTLSGVAYEQYF.

This sequence joins TRBV13 and TRBJ2-3; 7 bases fit TRBD2. Germline V CDR1 and CDR2: PRHDT, FYEKMQ (reference sequence). This CDR3 is 17 amino acids long. V shed 4 bases and J 2 bases; nucleotides not matched to a gene: 12. The CDR3 here is CASSSNPGLTDTDTQYF. CDR3 DNA sequence: TGTGCCAGCAGCTCAAATCCGGGACTAACGGACACAGATACGCAGTATTTT.

A single count supports this clonotype. Germline is not matched at one junction end, which may reflect a read error. This rearrangement joins TRBV7-8 to TRBJ2-3; 8 bases are a match to TRBD2. This CDR3 has 17 residues. Per the germline V gene, CDR1 is SGHVS and CDR2 is FQNEAQ. CDR3 nucleotides: TGTGCCAGCGGCTTAGATTGGGGACTAGGAGTTGCAGATACGCAGTATTTT. It specifies CASGLDWGLGVADTQYF.